This TCR beta chain was found in a study of blood T cell repertoires in COVID-19. This clone was seen a single time. The junction and the germline gene differ at one end; a read error may be behind it. The assay was immunoSEQ multiplex PCR, and TCRdb's table has in-frame clones only and misses some. The sample lists 150,000 or so clones, about 87% occurring once. What was sequenced was peripheral blood. This clonotype was sampled from a man aged 55 to 69 with COVID-19, enrolled during active disease.

The CDR3, as DNA: TGTGCTAGCAGCGGGGGCCCCGGGGCGGATGAGCAGTTCTTC. Translating gives CASSGGPGADEQFF. This chain joins TRBV7-7 and TRBJ2-1; 8 bases fit TRBD2. This CDR3 has 14 residues. The germline gives CDR1 SSHAT, CDR2 FNYEAQ (reference sequence).